The 4 T cell receptor beta chains below come from one sample, sequenced in a study of shared clonotypes between healthy human individuals. Data came from immunoSEQ multiplex PCR; TCRdb stores just in-frame clones and leaves some out. The table lists 2 million to 2.5 million clones, 85% to 95% of them singletons. The sequenced material came from naive CD4+ T cells from PBMCs. As to subset: CD45RA+ positively selected. Every receptor here comes from a man between 18 and 35 years old in good health. Some clones in this sample may be carry-over from other donors' samples.

The chain employs TRBV28 and TRBJ2-7; D assignment may be TRBD1 or TRBD2 (6 bases each). This CDR3 comprises 15 residues. V was pared by 7 bases and J by 2 bases, with 18 bases between. The germline V gene encodes CDR1 MDHEN and CDR2 SYDVKM. DNA for the CDR3: TGTGCCAGCACTCAAGGACGAGGGGGGACCTACGAGCAGTACTTC. As protein: CASTQGRGGTYEQYF.

The count of this clone is one. This chain links TRBV4-1 with TRBJ1-4, with a possible D match to TRBD1 (5 bases). The V gene lost 0 bases and the J gene lost 8 bases, with 19 bases spanning the gap. This CDR3 has 17 amino acids. Per the germline V gene, CDR1 is MGHRA and CDR2 is YSYEKL. The CDR3 nucleotides are TGCGCCAGCAGCCAAGAAGTTATAAGGGGAAGTGGAGAAAAACTGTTTTTT. Its protein product is CASSQEVIRGSGEKLFF.

Comment on this clone: The sample carries other DNA sequences with the same CDR3. V and J are TRBV28 and TRBJ2-7; 10 bases line up with TRBD1. Trimming cost V 5 bases and J 6 bases; bases outside gene matches: 7. The V gene's germline CDR1 is MDHEN and CDR2 SYDVKM. CDR3 size: 14 residues. CDR3 bases: TGTGCCAGCAGTCCCCGGGACAGGGGTAGCGAGCAGTACTTC. This sequence encodes CASSPRDRGSEQYF.

The gene calls are TRBV28 and TRBJ2-7; unclear D gene. With 6 bases removed from V and 1 base from J, the gap between germline ends came to 16 bases. This CDR3 comprises 15 residues. In germline, CDR1 is MDHEN, CDR2 SYDVKM. The CDR3 loop is CASSLSPYLSYEQYF. In DNA, the CDR3 is TGTGCCAGCAGCCTCTCCCCCTACTTGTCCTACGAGCAGTACTTC.